The 11 T cell receptor beta chains below come from one sample, sequenced in a study of control samples from healthy donors and cancer patients. Libraries were prepared by immunoSEQ multiplex PCR; TCRdb keeps only in-frame clonotypes and omits some of them. The table has approximately 100,000 clones, roughly 80% seen once. The material sequenced was PBMCs. These receptor sequences come from a man between 65 and 79 years old with lung cancer.

The J gene is TRBJ1-2, the V gene TRBV7-8; the match to TRBD1 covers 10 bases. Trimming cost V 3 bases and J 6 bases; bases outside gene matches: 4. This CDR3 has 14 residues. The germline gives CDR1 SGHVS, CDR2 FQNEAQ. CDR3 sequence reads: CASSFRTGGDGYTF. The CDR3 DNA is TGTGCCAGCAGCTTCCGGACAGGGGGAGATGGCTACACCTTC.

The rearrangement joins TRBV11-2 to TRBJ2-7, with D perhaps TRBD1 (6 bases). The CDR3 covers 14 residues. Germline V gives CDR1 SGHAT, CDR2 FQNNGV. The V gene lost 1 base and the J gene lost 0 bases, with 7 bases spanning the gap. In nucleotides, the CDR3 is TGTGCCAGCAGCTTAGGGGACAACTCCTACGAGCAGTACTTC. Translated: CASSLGDNSYEQYF.

The chain uses TRBV3-1 (or the pseudogene TRBV3-2) and TRBJ2-1; TRBD1 agrees at 8 bases. Germline V gene data show CDR1 as LGHDT and CDR2 as YNNKEL (reference sequence). The CDR3 runs 16 residues. Trimming removed 1 base from V and 9 bases from J; junction bases left unmatched: 11. The CDR3 protein is CASSQVGQGAIGEQFF. For the CDR3, the DNA is TGTGCCAGCAGCCAAGTAGGGCAGGGGGCGATCGGTGAGCAGTTCTTC.

This clone was observed once. This chain connects TRBV7-8 to TRBJ2-5; 8 bases fit TRBD2. Germline-derived CDR1 and CDR2 are SGHVS and FQNEAQ. There are 15 residues in the CDR3. V lost 5 bases and J lost 4; bases outside the gene matches: 9. The CDR3 DNA is TGTGCCAGCAGCCGCAACGGGGGGGCAGGAGAGACCCAGTACTTC. Translated: CASSRNGGAGETQYF.

The chain recombines TRBV6-6 with TRBJ2-1; no clear D. The V end was cut by 6 bases, the J end by 3 bases, with 15 bases between. The CDR3 has 15 amino acids. Germline V gene lookup returns CDR1 MNHNY and CDR2 SVGAGI (reference sequence). CDR3 DNA sequence: TGTGCCAGCAGACTTCGGACGGAGAACTACAATGAGCAGTTCTTC. Translating it yields CASRLRTENYNEQFF.

The chain links TRBV19 to TRBJ1-5, with no clear D. CDR1 LNHDA and CDR2 SQIVND come from the germline V gene (reference sequence). The V end was cut by 5 bases, the J end by 0 bases, with 14 bases between. The CDR3 loop spans 16 amino acids. CDR3 sequence (DNA): TGTGCCAGTAGTCCGACGGACGGTTATAGCAATCAGCCCCAGCATTTT. This gives the protein CASSPTDGYSNQPQHF.

The chain uses TRBV5-1 and TRBJ2-2; 7 bases map to TRBD2. The CDR3 has 18 residues. After removal of 3 bases from V and 3 bases from J, the junction contained 14 bases not matched to a gene. Germline CDR1 SGHRS, CDR2 YFSETQ. The CDR3 DNA follows: TGCGCCAGCAGCTCAACGGGCCCGAGCGGGGCGGACACCGGGGAGCTGTTTTTT. Its translation: CASSSTGPSGADTGELFF.

This clone was counted once. The DNA of the CDR3 is TGTGCCAGCAGTTTTACCGGGACCACCGGGGAGCTGTTTTTT. It translates to CASSFTGTTGELFF. The rearrangement uses TRBV6-5 and TRBJ2-2; TRBD1 or TRBD2 may be the D gene (5 bases each). Trimming removed 4 bases from V and 4 bases from J, with 10 bases in between. CDR3 length: 14 amino acids. Germline assignment: CDR1 MNHEY and CDR2 SVGAGI.

The V gene is TRBV19, the J gene TRBJ2-7, with D possibly matching TRBD2 (7 bases). Germline V gene data show CDR1 as LNHDA and CDR2 as SQIVND (reference sequence). V was clipped by 6 bases and J by 6 bases, with 15 bases between them. The CDR3 has 13 amino acids. Written as DNA, the CDR3 is TGTGCCAGTAGCGAAACTGGGGGGGCCGAGCAGTACTTC. It yields the protein CASSETGGAEQYF.

V is TRBV7-9 and J is TRBJ2-3, with TRBD1 matching 11 bases. CDR1 and CDR2 (germline): SEHNR, FQNEAQ (reference sequence). Unmatched junction bases numbered 11, after V lost 3 bases and J lost 0 bases. The CDR3 spans 19 residues. This chain's CDR3 is CASSLDRGLGYRSTDTQYF. The CDR3 DNA follows: TGTGCCAGCAGCTTGGACAGGGGGCTGGGATATCGAAGCACAGATACGCAGTATTTT.

The chain combines TRBV18 with TRBJ2-5; no reliable D call. The length of the CDR3 is 14 residues. The germline V gene has CDR1 KGHSH and CDR2 LQKENI. V shed 4 bases and J shed 1 base, with 10 bases lying between them. CDR3 protein: CASSLNRAQETQYF. The CDR3 DNA is TGTGCCAGCTCACTCAACCGAGCCCAAGAGACCCAGTACTTC.